Described below is a single TCR beta chain sequence and its context. This clone was recorded only once. This clone's antigen is unknown. Base qualities are not at hand, and no much larger clone is one base apart. Ipilimumab was given at 1 mg/kg intravenously on day 1 of selected weeks, and checkpoint therapy started 14 to 28 days after autologous transplant. Nivolumab was given at 3 mg/kg intravenously on day 1 of weeks 1, 4, 7, 10, and every two weeks through week 26. This was a Phase Ib clinical trial that tested ipilimumab plus nivolumab, given as combined checkpoint inhibition, for consolidation following autologous stem cell transplantation. At the junction V is shortened by 0 bases and J by 8 bases, with 10 bases in between. In the germline V gene, CDR1 corresponds to KGHSH and CDR2 to LQKENI. From the cysteine up to the phenylalanine, the CDR3 has a length of 14 residues. CDR3 DNA only is kept here, 42 bases in frame from base 1.

The data stem from a study of ipilimumab plus nivolumab after autologous stem cell transplantation (dated by TCRdb to 2020 to 2023). Notes on the research overall: The median number of doses received by trial patients was roughly 5 for ipilimumab and about 8 for nivolumab. The trial enrolled patients with high-risk diffuse large B cell lymphoma, mature T cell lymphoma, or multiple myeloma undergoing autologous transplant. The intent-to-treat population of the trial was made up of 35 to 45 patients. Both primary refractory and relapsed disease were represented in the DLBCL cohort, where 18-month progression-free survival was approximately 86% and 30%, respectively.

The library came from the immunoSEQ multiplex PCR assay. Entries here come from immuneACCESS through TCRdb and include only in-frame sequences with V and J called. Some clones fail to appear in such tables; in the studies checked, an unresolved V gene covers under half of the shortfall, and the cause of the remainder is unknown. Within this sample are under 30,000 clones, with just over 85% of them counted one time only. The ten largest clones represent roughly 5% of the sample. Points the paper makes about the study in general: The authors concluded that combined checkpoint inhibition appeared tolerable when used as consolidation after transplant. The authors stated that profiles of the T cell receptor repertoire, regulatory T cell phenotype and gut microbiota provided a biologic rationale for studying this approach further.

The TCR was taken from a male donor with diffuse large B-cell lymphoma. This material consisted of PBMCs, taken in a trial of ipilimumab plus nivolumab as post-transplant consolidation. The V gene is TRBV18 and the J gene is TRBJ1-4; tentative D gene TRBD1, with 5 bases matching. The nucleotide sequence reads TGTGCCAGCTCACCACCGGGCAGGGTGGAAAAACTGTTTTTT. Its protein reads: CASSPPGRVEKLFF.